Below, 7 T cell receptor beta chains from the same sample are listed, as sequenced in a study of shared clonotypes between healthy human individuals (dated by TCRdb to about 2020). The library came from the immunoSEQ multiplex PCR assay. TCRdb re-hosts the immuneACCESS table, in-frame sequences only. Its copies lack some clones; in the studies checked, an unresolved V gene accounts for under half of them, and the cause for the rest is not known. This sample lists some 2,500,000 clones; roughly 93% were detected once. About 0.39% of the sample lies in the top ten. Source material: naive CD4+ T cells from PBMCs. What the cell subset or site label conveys for this sample: CD45RA+ positively selected. These receptors originate from a man aged 18 to 29 in good health. Some clones in this sample may be carry-over from other donors' samples.

The rearrangement uses TRBV9 and TRBJ2-3; D call uncertain. Germline values: CDR1 SGDLS, CDR2 YYNGEE. Trimming took 0 bases from V and 2 from J, leaving 16 bases between them. The CDR3 sequence is 17 residues long. The CDR3 sequence: CASSVGMAPLLTDTQYF. As DNA, the CDR3 is TGTGCCAGCAGCGTAGGGATGGCCCCCTTACTCACAGATACGCAGTATTTT.

This chain uses TRBV15 with TRBJ2-1, with D possibly being TRBD1 (6 bases). This CDR3 region has 16 residues. V was cut by 1 base and J by 9 bases, with 19 bases left in between. CDR1 and CDR2 (germline): LNHNV, YYDKDF (reference sequence). The CDR3 bases are TGTGCCACCAGCAGAGGTAGGGAAGGGGGTTTAAGTGAGCAGTTCTTC. This gives the protein CATSRGREGGLSEQFF.

The rearrangement joins TRBV7-6 to TRBJ2-5; the match to TRBD1 covers 7 bases. This CDR3 spans 16 amino acids. The germline CDR1 and CDR2 sequences are SGHVS and FNYEAQ. Losses at the gene ends were 5 bases for V and 4 bases for J; bases not matched to a gene: 13. CDR3 nucleotides: TGTGCCAGCAGCACCATATGGGGGACAGCGGTAGAGACCCAGTACTTC. Encoded protein: CASSTIWGTAVETQYF.

This clone appeared a few times. The V gene is TRBV19, the J gene TRBJ1-5, with TRBD1 as a possible D gene (5 bases). V was pared by 9 bases and J by 1 base, with 19 bases between. The CDR3 length is 16 residues. Germline V gene lookup returns CDR1 LNHDA and CDR2 SQIVND (reference sequence). CDR3 nucleotide sequence: TGTGCCAGCGCGATATACGGGACGTCAAGCAATCAGCCCCAGCATTTT. Its protein is CASAIYGTSSNQPQHF.

The V call is TRBV28, the J call TRBJ2-1; 7 bases line up with TRBD1. The CDR3 has 17 residues. V was pared by 7 bases and J by 9 bases, with 21 bases of the junction left unmatched. In germline, CDR1 is MDHEN, CDR2 SYDVKM. CDR3 amino acids: CASTPNYRGQTMVEQFF. Here the CDR3 DNA reads TGTGCCAGCACCCCCAACTACCGGGGACAGACGATGGTTGAGCAGTTCTTC. The whole variable domain, filled in from reference TRBV28 and TRBJ2-1, reads DVKVTQSSRYLVKRTGEKVFLECVQDMDHENMFWYRQDPGLGLRLIYFSYDVKMKEKGDIPEGYSVSREKKERFSLILESASTNQTSMYLCASTPNYRGQTMVEQFFGPGTRLTVL.

The chain joins TRBV10-3 to TRBJ2-1, with D possibly being TRBD2 (5 bases). Trimming removed 7 bases from V and 8 bases from J, with 15 bases in between. This CDR3 has 13 residues. CDR1 ENHRY and CDR2 SYGVKD come from the germline V gene. CDR3 region: CAITRYSEDEQFF. The CDR3 nucleotides are TGTGCCATCACCCGATATAGCGAGGATGAGCAGTTCTTC.

This chain uses TRBV10-3 with TRBJ2-1; the match to TRBD2 covers 8 bases. Germline CDR1 and CDR2: ENHRY and SYGVKD. The CDR3 length is 17 residues. V shed 2 bases, J shed 7 bases, and the junction held 13 bases outside the gene matches. CDR3 loop: CAISEGRGGRPPNEQFF. In nucleotides, the CDR3 is TGTGCCATCAGTGAGGGAAGGGGCGGGAGGCCCCCTAATGAGCAGTTCTTC.